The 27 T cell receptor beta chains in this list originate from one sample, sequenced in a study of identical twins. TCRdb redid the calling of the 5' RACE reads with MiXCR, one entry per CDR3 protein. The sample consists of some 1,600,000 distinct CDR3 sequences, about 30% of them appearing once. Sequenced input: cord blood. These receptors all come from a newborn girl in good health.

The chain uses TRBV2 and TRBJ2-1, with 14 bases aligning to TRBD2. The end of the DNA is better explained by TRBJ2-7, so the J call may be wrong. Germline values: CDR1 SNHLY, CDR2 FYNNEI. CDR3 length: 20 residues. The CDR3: CASRSRRLAGGPAGYNEQYF. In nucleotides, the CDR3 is TGTGCCAGCAGGAGCCGAAGACTAGCGGGAGGGCCGGCGGGTTACAATGAGCAGTACTTC.

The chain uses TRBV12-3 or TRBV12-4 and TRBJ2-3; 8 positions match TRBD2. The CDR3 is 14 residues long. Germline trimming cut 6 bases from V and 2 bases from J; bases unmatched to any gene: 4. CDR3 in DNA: TGTGCCAGCAGAGCGGGAGTCCCCACAGATACGCAGTATTTT. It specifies CASRAGVPTDTQYF.

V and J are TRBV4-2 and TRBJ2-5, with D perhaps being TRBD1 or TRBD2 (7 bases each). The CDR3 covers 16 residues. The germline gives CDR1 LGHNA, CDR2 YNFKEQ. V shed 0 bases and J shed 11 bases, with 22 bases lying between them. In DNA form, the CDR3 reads TGTGCCAGCAGCCAAGATGGGAGGGGGCGCTACAATGAGCAGTACTTC. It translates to CASSQDGRGRYNEQYF.

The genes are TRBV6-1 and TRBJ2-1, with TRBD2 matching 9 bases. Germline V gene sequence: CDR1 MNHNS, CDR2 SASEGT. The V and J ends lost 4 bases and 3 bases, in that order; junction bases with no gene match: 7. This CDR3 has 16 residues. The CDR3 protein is CASSGLAGVVYNEQFF. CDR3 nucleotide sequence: TGTGCCAGCAGTGGGTTAGCGGGAGTGGTCTACAATGAGCAGTTCTTC.

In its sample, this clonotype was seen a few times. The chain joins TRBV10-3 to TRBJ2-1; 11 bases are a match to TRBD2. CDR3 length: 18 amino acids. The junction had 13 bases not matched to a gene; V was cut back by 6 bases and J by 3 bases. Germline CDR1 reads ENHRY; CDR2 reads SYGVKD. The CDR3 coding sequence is TGTGCCATCAGCGCTCAAACTAGCGGGAGTTCCTTCTACAATGAGCAGTTCTTC. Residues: CAISAQTSGSSFYNEQFF.

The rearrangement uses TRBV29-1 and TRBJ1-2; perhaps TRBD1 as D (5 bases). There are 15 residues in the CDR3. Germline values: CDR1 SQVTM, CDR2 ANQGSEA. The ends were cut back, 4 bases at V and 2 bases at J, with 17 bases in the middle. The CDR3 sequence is CSVGMQGRGNYGYTF. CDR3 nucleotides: TGCAGCGTTGGGATGCAGGGTAGGGGAAACTATGGCTACACCTTC.

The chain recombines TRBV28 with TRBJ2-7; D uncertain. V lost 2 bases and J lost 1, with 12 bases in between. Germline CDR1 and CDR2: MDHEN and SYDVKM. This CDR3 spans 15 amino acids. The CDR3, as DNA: TGTGCCAGCAGTTTAGTGTCTGACCTGTCCTACGAGCAGTACTTC. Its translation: CASSLVSDLSYEQYF.

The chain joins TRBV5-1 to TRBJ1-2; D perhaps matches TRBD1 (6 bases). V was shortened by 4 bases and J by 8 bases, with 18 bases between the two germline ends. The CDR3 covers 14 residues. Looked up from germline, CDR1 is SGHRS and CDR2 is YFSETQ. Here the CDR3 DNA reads TGCGCCAGCAGCCCCCGGACAGTACCCCCGGGCTACACCTTC. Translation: CASSPRTVPPGYTF.

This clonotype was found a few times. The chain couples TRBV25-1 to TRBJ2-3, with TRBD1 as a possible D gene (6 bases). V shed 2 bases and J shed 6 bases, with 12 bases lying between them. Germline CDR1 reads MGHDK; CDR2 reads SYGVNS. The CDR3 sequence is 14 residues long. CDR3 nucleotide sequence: TGTGCCAGCAGTGAAAAAAACCAGGGGGATACGCAGTATTTT. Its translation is CASSEKNQGDTQYF.

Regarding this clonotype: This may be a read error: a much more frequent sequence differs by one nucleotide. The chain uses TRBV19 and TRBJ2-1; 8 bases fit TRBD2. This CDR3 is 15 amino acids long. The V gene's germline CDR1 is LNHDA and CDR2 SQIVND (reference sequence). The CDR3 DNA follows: TGTGCCAGTAGTATAGGGACTAGCTCCTGCAATGAGCAGTTCTTC. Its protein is CASSIGTSSCNEQFF.

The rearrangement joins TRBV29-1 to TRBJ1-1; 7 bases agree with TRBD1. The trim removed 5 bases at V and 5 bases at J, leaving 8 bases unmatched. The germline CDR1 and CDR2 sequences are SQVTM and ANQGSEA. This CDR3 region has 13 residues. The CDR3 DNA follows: TGCAGCGTTCACAGGGGAATGGGTACTGAAGCTTTCTTT. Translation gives CSVHRGMGTEAFF.

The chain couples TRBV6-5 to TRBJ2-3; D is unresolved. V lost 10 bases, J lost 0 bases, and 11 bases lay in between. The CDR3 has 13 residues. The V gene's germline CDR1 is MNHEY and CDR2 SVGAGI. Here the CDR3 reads CATAQPSTDTQYF. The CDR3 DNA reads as TGTGCCACCGCACAGCCTAGCACAGATACGCAGTATTTT.

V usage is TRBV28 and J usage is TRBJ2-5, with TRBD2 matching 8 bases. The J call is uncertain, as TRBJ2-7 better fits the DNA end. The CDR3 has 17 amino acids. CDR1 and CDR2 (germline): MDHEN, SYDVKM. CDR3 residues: CASSFAPSGSLSYEQYF. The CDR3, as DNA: TGTGCCAGCAGTTTTGCCCCCAGCGGGAGCCTCTCCTACGAGCAGTACTTC.

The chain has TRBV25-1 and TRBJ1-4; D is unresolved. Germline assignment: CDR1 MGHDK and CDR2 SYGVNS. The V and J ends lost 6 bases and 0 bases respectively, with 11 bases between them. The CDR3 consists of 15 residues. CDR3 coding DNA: TGTGCCAGCAGAGGGCCCATCGCAACTAATGAAAAACTGTTTTTT. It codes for CASRGPIATNEKLFF. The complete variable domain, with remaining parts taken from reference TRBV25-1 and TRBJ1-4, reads EADIYQTPRYLVIGTGKKITLECSQTMGHDKMYWYQQDPGMELHLIHYSYGVNSTEKGDLSSESTVSRIRTEHFPLTLESARPSHTSQYLCASRGPIATNEKLFFGSGTQLSVL.

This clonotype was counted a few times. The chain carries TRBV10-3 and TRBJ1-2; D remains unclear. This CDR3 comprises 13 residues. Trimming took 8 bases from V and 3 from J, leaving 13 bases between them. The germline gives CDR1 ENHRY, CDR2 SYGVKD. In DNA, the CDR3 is TGTGCCATCGCCCCGGGCATTGACTATGGCTACACCTTC. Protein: CAIAPGIDYGYTF.

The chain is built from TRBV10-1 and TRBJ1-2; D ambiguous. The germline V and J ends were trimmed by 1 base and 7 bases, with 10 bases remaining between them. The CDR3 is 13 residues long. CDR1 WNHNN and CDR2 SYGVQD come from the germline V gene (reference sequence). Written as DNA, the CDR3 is TGCGCCAGCAGTGAGTGGAGGGCGGTTGGCTACACCTTC. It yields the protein CASSEWRAVGYTF.

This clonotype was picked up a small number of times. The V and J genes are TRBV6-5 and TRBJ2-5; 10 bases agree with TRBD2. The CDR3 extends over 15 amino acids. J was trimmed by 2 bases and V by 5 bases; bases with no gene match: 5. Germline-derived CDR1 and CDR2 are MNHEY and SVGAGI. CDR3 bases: TGTGCCAGCAGTGCAGCGGGAGGGTCGCAAGAGACCCAGTACTTC. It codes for CASSAAGGSQETQYF.

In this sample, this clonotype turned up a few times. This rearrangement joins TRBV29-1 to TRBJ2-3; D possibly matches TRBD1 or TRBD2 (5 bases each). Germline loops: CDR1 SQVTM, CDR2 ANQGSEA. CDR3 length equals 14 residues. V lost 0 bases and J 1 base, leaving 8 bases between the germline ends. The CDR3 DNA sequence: TGCAGCGTTGAAGATACGGGGCGCACAGATACGCAGTATTTT. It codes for CSVEDTGRTDTQYF.

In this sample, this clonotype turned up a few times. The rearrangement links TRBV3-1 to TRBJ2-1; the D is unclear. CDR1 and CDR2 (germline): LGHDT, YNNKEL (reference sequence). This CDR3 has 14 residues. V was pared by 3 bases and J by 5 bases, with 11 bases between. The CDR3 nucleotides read TGTGCCAGCAGCCACAGAGGAACAAACAATGAGCAGTTCTTC. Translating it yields CASSHRGTNNEQFF.

CDR3 bases: TGTGCCAGCAGCGAGTATCGTTCACCCCTCCACTTT. This codes for CASSEYRSPLHF. The gene calls are TRBV7-2 and TRBJ1-6; D gene unclear. Per germline, CDR1 SGHTA and CDR2 FQGNSA. Trimming removed 5 bases from V and 9 bases from J, with 8 bases in between. The CDR3 is made up of 12 amino acids.

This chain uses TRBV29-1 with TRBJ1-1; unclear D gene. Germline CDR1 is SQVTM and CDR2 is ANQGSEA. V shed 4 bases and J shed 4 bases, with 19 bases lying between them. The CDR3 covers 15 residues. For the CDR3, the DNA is TGCAGCGTTGGACATTGGTCGAGAAAGGGCACTGAAGCTTTCTTT. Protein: CSVGHWSRKGTEAFF. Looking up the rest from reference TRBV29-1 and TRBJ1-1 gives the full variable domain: SAVISQKPSRDICQRGTSLTIQCQVDSQVTMMFWYRQQPGQSLTLIATANQGSEATYESGFVIDKFPISRPNLTFSTLTVSNMSPEDSSIYLCSVGHWSRKGTEAFFGQGTRLTVV.

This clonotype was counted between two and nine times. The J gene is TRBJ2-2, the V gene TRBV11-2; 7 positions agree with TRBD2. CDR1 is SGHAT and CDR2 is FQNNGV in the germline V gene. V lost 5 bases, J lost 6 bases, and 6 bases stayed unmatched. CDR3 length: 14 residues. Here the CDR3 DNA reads TGTGCCAGCAGCCCCACTAGCGTCTCCGGGGAGCTGTTTTTT. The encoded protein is CASSPTSVSGELFF.

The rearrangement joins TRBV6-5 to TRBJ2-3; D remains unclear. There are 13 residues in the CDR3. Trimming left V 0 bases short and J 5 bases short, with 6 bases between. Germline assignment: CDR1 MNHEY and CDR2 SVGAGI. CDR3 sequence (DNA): TGTGCCAGCAGTTACTCGATTCGAGATACGCAGTATTTT. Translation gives CASSYSIRDTQYF.

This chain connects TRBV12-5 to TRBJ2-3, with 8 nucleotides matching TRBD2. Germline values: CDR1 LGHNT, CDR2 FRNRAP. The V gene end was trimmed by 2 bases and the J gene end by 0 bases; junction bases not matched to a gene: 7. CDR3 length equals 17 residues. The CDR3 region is CASGLPLAGTSTDTQYF. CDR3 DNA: TGTGCTAGTGGTTTGCCCTTAGCGGGAACTAGCACAGATACGCAGTATTTT. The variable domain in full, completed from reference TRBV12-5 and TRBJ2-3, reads DARVTQTPRHKVTEMGQEVTMRCQPILGHNTVFWYRQTMMQGLELLAYFRNRAPLDDSGMPKDRFSAEMPDATLATLKIQPSEPRDSAVYFCASGLPLAGTSTDTQYFGPGTRLTVL.

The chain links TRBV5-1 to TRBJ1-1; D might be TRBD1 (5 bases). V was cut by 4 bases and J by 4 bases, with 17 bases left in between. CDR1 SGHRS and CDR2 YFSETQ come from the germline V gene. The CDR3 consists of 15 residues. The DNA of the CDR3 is TGCGCCAGCAGCCCGCGACAGCGCTTTATCACTGAAGCTTTCTTT. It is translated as CASSPRQRFITEAFF.

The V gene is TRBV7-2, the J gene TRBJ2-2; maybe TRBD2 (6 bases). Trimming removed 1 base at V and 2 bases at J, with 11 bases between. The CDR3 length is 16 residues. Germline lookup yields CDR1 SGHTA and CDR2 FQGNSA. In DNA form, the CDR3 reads TGTGCCAGCAGCTTAGGCGTGGGGACTAACACCGGGGAGCTGTTTTTT. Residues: CASSLGVGTNTGELFF.

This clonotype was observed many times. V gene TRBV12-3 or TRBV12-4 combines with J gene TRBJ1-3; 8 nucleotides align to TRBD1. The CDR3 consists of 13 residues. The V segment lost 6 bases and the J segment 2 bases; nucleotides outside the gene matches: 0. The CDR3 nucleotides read TGTGCCAGCAGACAGGGGGCTGGAAACACCATATATTTT. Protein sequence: CASRQGAGNTIYF.